The T cell receptor beta chain described here comes from a study of Ad26.COV2.S vaccination and SARS-CoV-2 variants. Study at large: In the study, Ad26.COV2.S was injected intramuscularly once, or twice 56 days apart. Regarding the study as a whole: Spike-specific CD8+ and CD4+ T cell responses reportedly showed substantial breadth after vaccination.

Germline-derived CDR1 and CDR2 are KGHSH and LQKENI. The CDR3 contains 16 residues. V was cut by 4 bases and J by 2 bases, with 14 bases left in between. With regard to this clone: Its antigen is unknown.

As to treatment: roughly 20 received Ad26.COV2.S at low or high dose, single or two shots; about 5 received placebo; per-sample allocation not given. Day 63 after the first injection of vaccine or placebo was the sampling time. Clones were sequenced by immunoSEQ multiplex PCR, and TCRdb holds only the in-frame ones, with some missing. The sample lists around 450,000 clones, nearly 90% occurring once. The source is a person between 18 and 60 years old who received the Ad26.COV2.S COVID-19 vaccine or a placebo. The sample was peripheral blood, taken in a trial of Ad26.COV2.S vaccine versus placebo. V and J are TRBV18 and TRBJ1-4; D is ambiguous. CDR3 nucleotides: TGTGCCAGCTCACGTGGTGGGTTTGGTACTAATGAAAAACTGTTTTTT. It translates to CASSRGGFGTNEKLFF.